This is a list of T cell receptor beta chains from one sample in a study of shared clonotypes between healthy human individuals. The data were produced by immunoSEQ multiplex PCR, yet TCRdb's version contains in-frame clones alone and is incomplete. Here the sample spans 2 million to 2.5 million clones, roughly 96% being singletons. The sequencing input was naive CD4+ T cells sorted from blood. These receptors all stem from a man younger than 35 in good health. CDR3s include the opening cysteine and the closing phenylalanine or tryptophan. Fields, in order: D gene, J gene, V gene, clone size, CDR3 protein, CDR3 DNA. The D gene is left open where the match is weak. Size is stated for part of the rows, as once, few or many counts, or as a class when the clone is expanded.

. TRBJ1-5 TRBV19 . CASSMDRISNQPQHF TGTGCCAGTAGTATGGACAGAATTAGCAATCAGCCCCAGCATTTT
. TRBJ1-1 TRBV7-8 . CASSLGGGGTEAFF TGTGCCAGCAGCTTAGGGGGCGGAGGAACTGAAGCTTTCTTT
. TRBJ2-1 TRBV9 once CASSVEERGAYNEQFF TGTGCCAGCAGCGTAGAAGAACGGGGGGCTTACAATGAGCAGTTCTTC
TRBD1 TRBJ1-2 TRBV30 . CAWSRDRGYYGYTF TGTGCCTGGAGTAGGGACAGGGGATACTATGGCTACACCTTC
. TRBJ2-2 TRBV6-5 . CASSYRAGTTGELFF TGTGCCAGCAGTTATAGGGCGGGGACGACCGGGGAGCTGTTTTTT
. TRBJ2-7 TRBV2 . CASSGTVGAEQYF TGTGCCAGCAGTGGGACGGTAGGGGCCGAGCAGTACTTC
. TRBJ2-1 TRBV27 . CASSLLDEQFF TGTGCCAGCAGTTTATTGGATGAGCAGTTCTTC
. TRBJ1-1 TRBV6-6 . CASSPQGGISEAFF TGTGCCAGCAGCCCACAGGGAGGGATTTCTGAAGCTTTCTTT
TRBD1 TRBJ1-2 TRBV30 . CAWTFGQGVIYGYTF TGTGCCTGGACCTTTGGACAGGGGGTTATCTATGGCTACACCTTC
. TRBJ2-7 TRBV4-3 . CASSQGGGQAVSYEQYF TGCGCCAGCAGCCAAGGGGGGGGACAGGCGGTTTCCTACGAGCAGTACTTC
TRBD1 TRBJ1-1 TRBV25-1 . CASSEAPGGQGVYTEAFF TGTGCCAGCAGTGAAGCTCCAGGGGGACAGGGGGTTTACACTGAAGCTTTCTTT
TRBD2 TRBJ2-7 TRBV6-5 . CASSPGTSGSYEQYF TGTGCCAGCAGTCCTGGGACTAGCGGGAGCTACGAGCAGTACTTC
TRBD1 TRBJ1-2 TRBV5-1 . CASTTGDNYGYTF TGCGCCAGTACGACAGGGGATAACTATGGCTACACCTTC
TRBD2 TRBJ2-3 TRBV10-3 . CAISGTGLSTDTQYF TGTGCCATCAGTGGCACGGGACTATCCACAGATACGCAGTATTTT
. TRBJ2-5 TRBV11-2 . CASSVDSNQETQYF TGTGCCAGCAGCGTAGACAGCAATCAAGAGACCCAGTACTTC
. TRBJ2-7 TRBV5-1 . CASRWDTLLSYEQYF TGCGCCAGCCGATGGGACACTCTCCTCTCCTACGAGCAGTACTTC
. TRBJ1-1 TRBV7-2 . CASSLAYGNSEAFF TGTGCCAGCAGCTTAGCATACGGGAACAGTGAAGCTTTCTTT
. TRBJ1-1 TRBV18 . CASSPRGGLTEAFF TGTGCCAGCTCACCTCGTGGGGGGCTAACTGAAGCTTTCTTT
TRBD1 TRBJ1-6 TRBV7-2 . CASSTGGGDNSPLHF TGTGCCAGCAGTACAGGGGGCGGAGATAATTCACCCCTCCACTTT
. TRBJ1-5 TRBV27 . CASSGRGWGGNQPQHF TGTGCCAGCAGTGGAAGAGGGTGGGGTGGCAATCAGCCCCAGCATTTT
. TRBJ2-3 TRBV5-1 . CASSSLSQLGTDTQYF TGCGCCAGCAGCTCCCTTTCCCAGCTTGGTACAGATACGCAGTATTTT
TRBD1 TRBJ2-7 TRBV10-3 . CAISEVQGVIYEQYF TGTGCCATCAGTGAGGTACAGGGGGTAATTTACGAGCAGTACTTC
. TRBJ1-4 TRBV27 once CASRRGNEKLFF TGTGCCAGCAGAAGGGGTAATGAAAAACTGTTTTTT
TRBD2 TRBJ2-5 TRBV5-6 . CASSPAGASETQYF TGTGCCAGCAGTCCAGCGGGGGCCTCGGAGACCCAGTACTTC
. TRBJ1-3 TRBV6-1 few CASCRSTGNTIYF TGTGCCAGTTGCCGGTCGACTGGAAACACCATATATTTT
. TRBJ2-3 TRBV5-1 . CASSPLAELSTDTQYF TGCGCCAGCAGCCCTTTAGCGGAACTTAGCACAGATACGCAGTATTTT
. TRBJ2-3 TRBV7-2 . CASRPTSGPTDTQYF TGTGCCAGCAGACCTACTAGTGGCCCCACAGATACGCAGTATTTT
TRBD1 TRBJ1-6 TRBV9 . CASSRGQYNSPLHF TGTGCCAGCAGCCGGGGACAGTATAATTCACCCCTCCACTTT
TRBD2 TRBJ2-1 TRBV6-5 . CASSASGGHNEQFF TGTGCCAGCAGTGCAAGCGGGGGGCACAATGAGCAGTTCTTC
TRBD1 TRBJ1-1 TRBV29-1 . CSVGAGQGKSEAFF TGCAGCGTCGGGGCAGGACAGGGGAAATCTGAAGCTTTCTTT
TRBD1 TRBJ1-1 TRBV10-3 . CAISGPGTGNVEAFF TGTGCCATCAGTGGGCCTGGGACAGGGAACGTTGAAGCTTTCTTT
. TRBJ1-2 TRBV4-1 . CASSQALTTEGYTF TGCGCCAGCAGCCAAGCTTTAACGACCGAGGGCTACACCTTC
TRBD2 TRBJ2-2 TRBV6-1 . CASSEALAGSAYTGELFF TGTGCCAGCAGTGAAGCCCTAGCGGGGTCCGCCTACACCGGGGAGCTGTTTTTT
. TRBJ2-7 TRBV5-4 . CASNPGLPQSEQYF TGTGCCAGCAATCCGGGGCTCCCCCAATCCGAGCAGTACTTC
. TRBJ2-7 TRBV5-1 . CASSLPGIDEQYF TGCGCCAGCAGCTTGCCAGGAATCGACGAGCAGTACTTC
. TRBJ2-7 TRBV25-1 . CASSEFGVSEQYF TGTGCCAGCAGTGAGTTTGGGGTGAGTGAGCAGTACTTC